The rows below give T cell receptor beta chains drawn from one sample of a study of T cell responses to AZD1222 COVID-19 vaccine. TCRdb's table, derived via immunoSEQ multiplex PCR, lists solely in-frame clones and lacks some. The table has roughly 200,000 clones, approximately 94% seen once. The material was peripheral blood, obtained on day 0 of MenACWY control vaccination. All receptors derive from an adult in good health. Both conserved end residues are part of each CDR3. The D gene is left open where the match is weak. Clone size appears in some rows only: once, few, many, or a class for an expanded clone.

d_gene	v_gene	abundance	j_gene	CDR3nt	CDR3aa
TRBD1	TRBV5-4	-	TRBJ1-6	TGTGCCAGCAGCGAGGGACAGGGGAACGTAGGGTCACCCCTCCACTTT	CASSEGQGNVGSPLHF
TRBD1	TRBV12-3/TRBV12-4	-	TRBJ1-2	TGTGCCAGCAGCCGACAGGGCAACTATGGCTACACCTTC	CASSRQGNYGYTF
-	TRBV6-2/TRBV6-3	-	TRBJ1-2	TGTGCCAGCAGTGACCGGGCGTCCCTTGGCTACACCTTC	CASSDRASLGYTF
-	TRBV12-3/TRBV12-4	few	TRBJ1-4	TGTGCCAGCAGTTTTAACCAGGGTGAAAAACTGTTTTTT	CASSFNQGEKLFF
-	TRBV12-3/TRBV12-4	few	TRBJ1-5	TGTGCCAGCAGAGACACAGGGAATCAGCCCCAGCATTTT	CASRDTGNQPQHF
-	TRBV18	-	TRBJ1-2	TGTGCCAGCTCACCACCCGGGAGGCGGGGGGCCAACTATGGCTACACCTTC	CASSPPGRRGANYGYTF
TRBD1	TRBV24-1	-	TRBJ1-2	TGTGCCACCAGTGAGGGACAGGGGGACTATGGCTACACCTTC	CATSEGQGDYGYTF
-	TRBV21-1	-	TRBJ1-2	TGTGCCACCGGGACAGGGGAAGGCTATGGCTACACCTTC	CATGTGEGYGYTF
TRBD1	TRBV6-5	-	TRBJ1-1	TGTGCCAGCAGGAGGGACAGGGAAGATACTGAAGCTTTCTTT	CASRRDREDTEAFF
TRBD1	TRBV19	-	TRBJ1-3	TGTGCCAGTAGTCTACAGGGGGCCAACACCATATATTTT	CASSLQGANTIYF
-	TRBV4-1	-	TRBJ1-5	TGCGCCAGCAGCCAAGATTCAGGGAGGCAGCCCCAGCATTTT	CASSQDSGRQPQHF
-	TRBV6-1	-	TRBJ2-7	TGTGCCAGCAGGGAAGGGTTGAAGCAGTACTTC	CASREGLKQYF
TRBD1	TRBV30	-	TRBJ1-6	TGTGCCTGGAGGGTTACCGGGACAGGGATTAATTCACCCCTCCACTTT	CAWRVTGTGINSPLHF